Sequencing of this TCR beta chain was carried out in a study of blood T cells in healthy people across ages. Study summary: The template switching approach captured approximately one barcoded beta molecule for every two T cells.

Per germline, CDR1 WNHNN and CDR2 SYGVQD (reference sequence). This CDR3 is built from 12 residues. The ends were cut back, 8 bases at V and 2 bases at J, with 9 bases in the middle. The authors ran a second PCR of about 6 to 11 cycles using a sample-barcoded 5' primer and a J-beta primer mix. TCRdb ran MiXCR on the 5' RACE reads and lists one entry per CDR3 protein. The table records around 1,500,000 distinct CDR3 sequences, over 25% of them present only once. Study-wide findings and caveats: Naive T cell percentage showed a strong correlation with the diversity of TCR beta. Researchers deemed the diversity estimates from one million T cells underestimates.

This clonotype was observed many times. Antigen specificity is unknown. The sequencing input was blood. V is TRBV10-1 and J is TRBJ2-5, with a tentative D call TRBD2 (5 bases). This clonotype originated in a woman in her 30s in good health. As DNA, the CDR3 is TGCGCCAGCGGCCGGACTCAAGAGACCCAGTACTTC. Translating it yields CASGRTQETQYF.